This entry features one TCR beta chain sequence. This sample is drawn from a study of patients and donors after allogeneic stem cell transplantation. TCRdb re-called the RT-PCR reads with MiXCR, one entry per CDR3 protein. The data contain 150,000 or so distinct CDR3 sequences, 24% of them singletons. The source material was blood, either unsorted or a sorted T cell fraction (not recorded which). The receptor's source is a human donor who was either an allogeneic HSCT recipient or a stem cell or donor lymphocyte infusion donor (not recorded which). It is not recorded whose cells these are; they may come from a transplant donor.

The CDR3 protein is CASSLVWPGDIQETQYF. The CDR3 nucleotides are TGTGCCAGCAGCTTGGTTTGGCCAGGGGATATTCAAGAGACCCAGTACTTC. The chain employs TRBV5-6 and TRBJ2-5; the D gene is possibly TRBD1 (6 bases). Germline assignment: CDR1 SGHDT and CDR2 YYEEEE. This CDR3 spans 17 amino acids. The V end was cut by 0 bases, the J end by 2 bases, with 17 bases between.